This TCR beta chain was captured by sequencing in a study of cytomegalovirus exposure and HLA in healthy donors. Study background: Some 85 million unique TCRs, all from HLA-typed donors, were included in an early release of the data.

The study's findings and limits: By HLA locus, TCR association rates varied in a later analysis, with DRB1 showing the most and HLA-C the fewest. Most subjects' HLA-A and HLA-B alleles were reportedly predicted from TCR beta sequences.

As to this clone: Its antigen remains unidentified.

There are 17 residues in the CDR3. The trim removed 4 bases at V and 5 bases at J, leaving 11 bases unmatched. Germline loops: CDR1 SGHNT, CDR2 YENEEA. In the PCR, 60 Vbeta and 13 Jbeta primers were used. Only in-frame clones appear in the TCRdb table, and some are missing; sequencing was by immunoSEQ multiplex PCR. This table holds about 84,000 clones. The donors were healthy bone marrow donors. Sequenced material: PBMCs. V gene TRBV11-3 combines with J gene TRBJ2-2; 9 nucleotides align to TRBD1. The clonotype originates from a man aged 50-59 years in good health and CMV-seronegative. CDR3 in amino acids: CASSYTWGQGKTGELFF. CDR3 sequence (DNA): TGTGCCAGCAGCTATACTTGGGGACAGGGAAAGACCGGGGAGCTGTTTTTT.